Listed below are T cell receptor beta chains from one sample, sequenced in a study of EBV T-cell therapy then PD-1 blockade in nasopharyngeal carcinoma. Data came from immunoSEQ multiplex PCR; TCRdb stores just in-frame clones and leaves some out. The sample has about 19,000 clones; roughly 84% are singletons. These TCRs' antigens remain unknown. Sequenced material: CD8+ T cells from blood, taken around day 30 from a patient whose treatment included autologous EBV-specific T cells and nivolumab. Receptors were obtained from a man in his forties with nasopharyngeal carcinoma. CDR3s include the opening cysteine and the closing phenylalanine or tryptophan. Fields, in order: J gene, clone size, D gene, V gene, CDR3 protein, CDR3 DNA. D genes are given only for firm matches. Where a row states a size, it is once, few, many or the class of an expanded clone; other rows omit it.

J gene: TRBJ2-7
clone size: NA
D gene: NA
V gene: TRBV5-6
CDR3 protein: CASSSESYEQYF
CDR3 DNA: TGTGCCAGCAGCTCAGAGTCCTACGAGCAGTACTTC

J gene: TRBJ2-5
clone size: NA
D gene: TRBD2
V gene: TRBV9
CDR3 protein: CASSVGFGEGQGETQYF
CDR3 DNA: TGTGCCAGCAGCGTAGGGTTTGGGGAGGGCCAGGGAGAGACCCAGTACTTC

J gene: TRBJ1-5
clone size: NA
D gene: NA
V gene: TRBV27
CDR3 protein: CASSLSMNSNQPQHF
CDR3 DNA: TGTGCCAGCAGTTTATCTATGAATAGCAATCAGCCCCAGCATTTT

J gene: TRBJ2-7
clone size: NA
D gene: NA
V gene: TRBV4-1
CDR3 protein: CASSQADLLTYEQYF
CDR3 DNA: TGCGCCAGCAGCCAAGCCGACCTGCTTACCTACGAGCAGTACTTC

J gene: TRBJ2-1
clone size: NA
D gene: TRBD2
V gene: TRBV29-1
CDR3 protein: CSVEGGGGGYNEQFF
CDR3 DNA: TGCAGCGTTGAAGGGGGAGGCGGGGGATACAATGAGCAGTTCTTC

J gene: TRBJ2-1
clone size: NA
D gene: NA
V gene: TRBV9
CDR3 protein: CASSVEATWGNEQFF
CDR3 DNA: TGTGCCAGCAGCGTAGAGGCTACCTGGGGCAATGAGCAGTTCTTC

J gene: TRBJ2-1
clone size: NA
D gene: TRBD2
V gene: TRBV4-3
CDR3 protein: CASSQESSGGLSEQFF
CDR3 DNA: TGCGCCAGCAGCCAAGAATCCAGCGGGGGACTAAGTGAGCAGTTCTTC

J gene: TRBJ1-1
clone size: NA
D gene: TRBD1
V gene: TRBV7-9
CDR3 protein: CASSSTGGPEAFF
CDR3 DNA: TGTGCCAGCAGCTCTACAGGGGGCCCTGAAGCTTTCTTT

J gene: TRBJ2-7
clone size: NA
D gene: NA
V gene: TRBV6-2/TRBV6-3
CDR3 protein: CASSYPDPKEYF
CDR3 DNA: TGTGCCAGCAGTTACCCCGATCCCAAAGAGTACTTC

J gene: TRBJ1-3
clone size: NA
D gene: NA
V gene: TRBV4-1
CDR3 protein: CASSPSRATGNTIYF
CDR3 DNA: TGCGCCAGCAGTCCTAGCAGGGCAACTGGAAACACCATATATTTT

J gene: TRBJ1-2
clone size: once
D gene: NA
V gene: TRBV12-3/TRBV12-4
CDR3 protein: CASTSGGIYGYTF
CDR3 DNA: TGTGCCAGCACCTCGGGGGGGATCTATGGCTACACCTTC

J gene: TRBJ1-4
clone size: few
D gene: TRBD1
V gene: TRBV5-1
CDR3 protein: CASSSRDRGPGGEKLFF
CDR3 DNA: TGCGCCAGCAGCTCCCGGGACAGGGGCCCTGGGGGTGAAAAACTGTTTTTT

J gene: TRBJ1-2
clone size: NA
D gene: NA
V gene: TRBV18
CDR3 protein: CASSRRVEDYGYTF
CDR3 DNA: TGTGCCAGCTCACGTAGGGTAGAGGACTATGGCTACACCTTC

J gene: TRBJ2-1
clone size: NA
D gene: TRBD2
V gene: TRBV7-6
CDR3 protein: CASSPGLAGGHNEQFF
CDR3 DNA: TGTGCCAGCAGCCCGGGACTAGCGGGGGGCCACAATGAGCAGTTCTTC

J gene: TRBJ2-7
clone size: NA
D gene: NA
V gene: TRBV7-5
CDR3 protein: CVTKSGTLYEQYF
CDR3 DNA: TGTGTCACAAAATCCGGGACTCTATACGAGCAGTACTTC

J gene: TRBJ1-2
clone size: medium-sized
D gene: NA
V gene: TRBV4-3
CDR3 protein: CASSLVQGSSGYTF
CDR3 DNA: TGCGCCAGCAGCCTCGTACAGGGCTCGAGCGGCTACACCTTC

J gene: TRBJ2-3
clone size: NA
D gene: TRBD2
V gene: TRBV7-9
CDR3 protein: CASSWSLAGPTDTQYF
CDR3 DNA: TGTGCCAGCAGCTGGTCACTAGCGGGGCCCACAGATACGCAGTATTTT

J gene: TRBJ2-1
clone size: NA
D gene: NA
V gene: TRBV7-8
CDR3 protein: CASSLGRVSSYNEQFF
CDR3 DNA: TGTGCCAGCAGCTTAGGACGGGTTAGCTCCTACAATGAGCAGTTCTTC

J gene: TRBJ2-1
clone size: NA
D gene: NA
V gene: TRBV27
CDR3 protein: CASSLKTGPSSYNEQFF
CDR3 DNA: TGTGCCAGCAGCCTTAAAACCGGGCCAAGCTCCTACAATGAGCAGTTCTTC

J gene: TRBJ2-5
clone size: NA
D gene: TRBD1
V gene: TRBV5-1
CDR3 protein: CASSLAVGTAQETQYF
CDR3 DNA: TGCGCCAGCAGCTTGGCCGTCGGGACAGCGCAAGAGACCCAGTACTTC

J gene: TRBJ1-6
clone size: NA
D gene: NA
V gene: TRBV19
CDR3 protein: CASGGRYNSPLHF
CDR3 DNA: TGTGCCAGTGGGGGACGGTATAATTCACCCCTCCACTTT

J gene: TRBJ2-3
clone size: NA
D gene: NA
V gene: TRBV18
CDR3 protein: CASSPPSDTQYF
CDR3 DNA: TGTGCCAGCTCACCCCCCTCAGATACGCAGTATTTT

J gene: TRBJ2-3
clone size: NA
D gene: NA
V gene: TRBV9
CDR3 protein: CASSVEGRGFTDTQYF
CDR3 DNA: TGTGCCAGCAGCGTAGAGGGCAGGGGTTTCACAGATACGCAGTATTTT